Below, 27 T cell receptor beta chains from the same sample are listed, as sequenced in a study of blood T cell repertoires in COVID-19. Produced via immunoSEQ multiplex PCR; TCRdb's table is partial and in-frame only. Of under 150,000 clones listed, approximately 87% are singletons. Sample: PBMCs or T cells enriched from blood (not recorded which). These receptors came from a man aged 50 or older in a cohort exposed to, infected with or recovered from COVID-19 (not recorded which).

The CDR3 loop is CASRLRETEAFF. The CDR3 DNA is TGTGCCAGCAGACTCCGAGAGACTGAAGCTTTCTTT. The chain is built from TRBV7-9 and TRBJ1-1; D not resolved. The CDR3 sequence is 12 residues long. V was clipped by 6 bases and J by 5 bases, with 10 bases between them. Germline loops: CDR1 SEHNR, CDR2 FQNEAQ (reference sequence).

On this clone itself: The same CDR3 arises from other DNA sequences in this sample as well. This chain uses TRBV29-1 with TRBJ1-2, with a possible D match to TRBD1 (5 bases). The CDR3 has 11 residues. V was pared by 3 bases and J by 7 bases, with 9 bases between. Germline CDR1 is SQVTM and CDR2 is ANQGSEA. CDR3 sequence reads: CSVEGRRGYTF. The CDR3 region has the DNA TGCAGCGTTGAGGGGCGCCGTGGCTACACCTTC.

The table lists this clone with a few counts. This chain uses TRBV5-1 with TRBJ1-6; 9 positions agree with TRBD1. There are 14 residues in the CDR3. Losses at the gene ends were 1 base for V and 15 bases for J; bases not matched to a gene: 8. CDR1 and CDR2 from the germline V gene are SGHRS and YFSETQ. The CDR3 coding sequence is TGCGCCAGCAGCTTGCTACAGGGGGCGGATCTCCTCCACTTT. Protein: CASSLLQGADLLHF.

The CDR3 bases are TGCAGCGTTGGGACAGGGGGGAATTCACCCCTCCACTTT. It encodes CSVGTGGNSPLHF. The V gene is TRBV29-1, the J gene TRBJ1-6, with TRBD1 matching 10 bases. After removal of 4 bases from V and 7 bases from J, the junction contained 1 base not matched to a gene. The CDR3 covers 13 residues. Germline V lookup: CDR1 SQVTM, CDR2 ANQGSEA.

J is TRBJ2-7 and V is TRBV27, with 7 bases fitting TRBD1. V trimming: 7 bases; J trimming: 4 bases; junction bases outside the gene matches: 7. The CDR3 totals 13 residues. Looked up from germline, CDR1 is MNHEY and CDR2 is SMNVEV (reference sequence). CDR3 in amino acids: CASTTQTGYEQYF. CDR3 coding DNA: TGTGCCAGCACTACTCAGACAGGGTACGAGCAGTACTTC.

This clone has just a few counts. The germline gene is not matched at one end of the junction; a read error may be the cause. This rearrangement joins TRBV6-1 to TRBJ2-7, with a weak D call TRBD2 (6 bases). The germline gives CDR1 MNHNS, CDR2 SASEGT. The CDR3 sequence is 11 residues long. Here the CDR3 DNA reads TGTGCCAGCAGTGAAGCGCTGGGGAGGCACTTC. Residues: CASSEALGRHF.

The J gene is TRBJ1-2, the V gene TRBV30, with TRBD1 as a possible D gene (6 bases). V lost 2 bases and J 2 bases, leaving 9 bases between the germline ends. Germline V gene lookup returns CDR1 GTSNPN and CDR2 SVGIG (reference sequence). The CDR3 has 13 residues. CDR3 sequence (DNA): TGTGCCTGGAGTCGGCAGGGGAACTATGGCTACACCTTC. Protein product: CAWSRQGNYGYTF.

This chain joins TRBV6-6 and TRBJ2-1; 11 bases are a match to TRBD2. CDR3 length: 13 residues. Germline-derived CDR1 and CDR2 are MNHNY and SVGAGI (reference sequence). Trimming removed 6 bases from V and 7 bases from J; junction bases left unmatched: 2. CDR3 protein: CASRLAGANEQFF. In nucleotides, the CDR3 is TGTGCCAGCAGACTAGCGGGGGCTAATGAGCAGTTCTTC.

V gene TRBV20-1 combines with J gene TRBJ2-5; no clear D. The germline V and J ends were trimmed by 0 bases and 5 bases, with 4 bases remaining between them. The CDR3 extends over 11 amino acids. Germline CDR1 DFQATT, CDR2 SNEGSKA (reference sequence). The CDR3 is CSARDLETQYF. CDR3 nucleotides: TGCAGTGCTAGAGATCTGGAGACCCAGTACTTC.

The rearrangement links TRBV7-9 to TRBJ1-6; TRBD1 matches 7 bases. Germline V gives CDR1 SEHNR, CDR2 FQNEAQ (reference sequence). There are 14 residues in the CDR3. With V trimmed by 5 bases and J by 7 bases, 5 bases remained unmatched. Here the CDR3 reads CASSGEQGNSPLHF. The CDR3 region has the DNA TGTGCCAGCAGCGGGGAACAGGGGAATTCACCCCTCCACTTT.

This clone was seen a single time. The J gene is TRBJ1-2, the V gene TRBV29-1; D unresolved. Looked up from germline, CDR1 is SQVTM and CDR2 is ANQGSEA. V shed 4 bases and J shed 8 bases, with 11 bases lying between them. This CDR3 comprises 11 residues. CDR3 in amino acids: CSVGAVYGYTF. The CDR3 DNA reads as TGCAGCGTTGGGGCAGTCTACGGCTACACCTTC.

The chain employs TRBV5-5 and TRBJ2-7; 9 nucleotides line up with TRBD1. Trimming cost V 2 bases and J 2 bases; bases outside gene matches: 5. Germline V gene lookup returns CDR1 SGHKS and CDR2 YYEKEE (reference sequence). This CDR3 region has 15 residues. Written as DNA, the CDR3 is TGTGCCAGCAGCTTAGGACAGGGGATTCCCTACGAGCAGTACTTC. It encodes CASSLGQGIPYEQYF.

This chain uses TRBV10-3 with TRBJ1-2, with D perhaps matching TRBD1 (5 bases). V gave up 2 bases and J gave up 8 bases, with 12 bases separating them. The CDR3 covers 13 residues. Germline CDR1 and CDR2: ENHRY and SYGVKD. The CDR3 DNA is TGTGCCATCAGTGAGGGGCGGGACTTCGGCTACACCTTC. It translates to CAISEGRDFGYTF.

This clone was seen only once. The chain employs TRBV7-9 and TRBJ2-3; D is uncertain. Deletions cut 2 bases from V and 2 bases from J, with 5 bases between. The length of the CDR3 is 13 residues. Germline V gene lookup returns CDR1 SEHNR and CDR2 FQNEAQ (reference sequence). This CDR3 is CASSLYTTDTQYF. The CDR3 coding sequence is TGTGCCAGCAGCTTATACACCACAGATACGCAGTATTTT.

This chain uses TRBV30 with TRBJ2-5; D possibly corresponds to TRBD1 (7 bases). Trimming cost V 2 bases and J 1 base, with 14 bases left between them. Germline-derived CDR1 and CDR2 are GTSNPN and SVGIG (reference sequence). The CDR3 is 15 amino acids. This CDR3 reads CAWSWGAGGQETQYF. CDR3 coding DNA: TGTGCCTGGAGTTGGGGGGCAGGGGGCCAAGAGACCCAGTACTTC.

The chain uses TRBV6-5 and TRBJ2-7, with 8 bases fitting TRBD2. V lost 0 bases, J lost 6 bases, and 7 bases stayed unmatched. Germline V lookup: CDR1 MNHEY, CDR2 SVGAGI. This CDR3 contains 15 residues. CDR3 loop: CASSYSRQTSAEQYF. The CDR3 DNA follows: TGTGCCAGCAGTTACTCGCGGCAGACTAGCGCCGAGCAGTACTTC.

The V gene is TRBV9, the J gene TRBJ2-1, with 7 positions matching TRBD1. From germline, CDR1 is SGDLS and CDR2 YYNGEE. This CDR3 has 15 residues. V was pared by 3 bases and J by 5 bases, with 8 bases of the junction left unmatched. CDR3: CASSGRLGTDNEQFF. The CDR3 DNA reads as TGTGCCAGCAGCGGAAGACTCGGGACAGACAATGAGCAGTTCTTC.

For this clone: This sample also contains other DNA sequences that code for the same CDR3. The rearrangement uses TRBV29-1 and TRBJ2-7, with a tentative D call TRBD2 (6 bases). The CDR3 has 12 residues. V lost 5 bases, J lost 4 bases, and 12 bases lay in between. Germline V CDR1 and CDR2: SQVTM, ANQGSEA. Here the CDR3 reads CSVRRGLYEQYF. In DNA form, the CDR3 reads TGCAGCGTTCGCCGGGGGTTGTACGAGCAGTACTTC.

This clone came up a few times. The chain combines TRBV11-2 with TRBJ2-5; 8 positions agree with TRBD2. Looked up from germline, CDR1 is SGHAT and CDR2 is FQNNGV. The length of the CDR3 is 14 residues. The J segment lost 1 base and the V segment lost 3 bases, leaving 1 base of the junction unmatched. The CDR3 DNA reads as TGTGCCAGCAGCTTCGCGGGGGGCCAAGAGACCCAGTACTTC. Its translation is CASSFAGGQETQYF.

This chain links TRBV5-1 with TRBJ1-2, with a weak D call TRBD1 (6 bases). The CDR3 contains 17 residues. The V end lost 4 bases, the J end lost 0 bases, and 19 bases lay between the germline ends. Germline V gene data show CDR1 as SGHRS and CDR2 as YFSETQ. The CDR3 protein is CASSTGQTISSNYGYTF. The CDR3 bases are TGCGCCAGCAGCACCGGACAGACCATATCATCTAACTATGGCTACACCTTC.

This clone appeared a single time. The chain employs TRBV11-2 and TRBJ2-5, with 8 nucleotides matching TRBD2. Germline V gene sequence: CDR1 SGHAT, CDR2 FQNNGV. CDR3 length equals 16 residues. With 0 bases clipped from V and 3 bases from J, the junction kept 6 bases outside the gene matches. The CDR3 loop reads CASSLDVSGGKETQYF. The CDR3 coding sequence is TGTGCCAGCAGCTTAGATGTAAGCGGGGGCAAAGAGACCCAGTACTTC.

The chain has TRBV19 and TRBJ2-7; the D gene is possibly TRBD2 (5 bases). V was shortened by 3 bases and J by 3 bases, with 9 bases between the two germline ends. CDR3 size: 13 residues. Germline V gene data show CDR1 as LNHDA and CDR2 as SQIVND (reference sequence). The CDR3 region is CASSISSYYEQYF. The CDR3 nucleotides are TGTGCCAGTAGTATCTCTAGCTACTACGAGCAGTACTTC.

The gene calls are TRBV7-9 and TRBJ1-2; no clear D. V was pared by 3 bases and J by 2 bases, with 16 bases between. Germline V gene data show CDR1 as SEHNR and CDR2 as FQNEAQ (reference sequence). CDR3 length: 16 amino acids. For the CDR3, the DNA is TGTGCCAGCAGCTTCGCAGTTGGGAGCGTCAACTATGGCTACACCTTC. It translates to CASSFAVGSVNYGYTF.

This clone appeared a single time. The chain has TRBV30 and TRBJ2-3; TRBD2 aligns across 7 bases. J was trimmed by 1 base and V by 3 bases; bases with no gene match: 10. Germline-derived CDR1 and CDR2 are GTSNPN and SVGIG (reference sequence). This CDR3 is built from 16 residues. CDR3 nucleotide sequence: TGTGCCTGGAGCCGAGTGGCAGGACTAGGCACAGATACGCAGTATTTT. Translated: CAWSRVAGLGTDTQYF.

The rearrangement uses TRBV28 and TRBJ2-6; D unresolved. V gave up 4 bases and J gave up 3 bases, with 10 bases separating them. The CDR3 sequence is 15 residues long. The germline V gene has CDR1 MDHEN and CDR2 SYDVKM. The CDR3 loop reads CASSSTSVGANVLTF. DNA of the CDR3: TGTGCCAGCAGTTCTACGTCGGTTGGGGCCAACGTCCTGACTTTC.

This chain joins TRBV5-1 and TRBJ1-1; D not certain. With 4 bases removed from V and 5 bases from J, the gap between germline ends came to 12 bases. CDR3 length: 13 amino acids. Per the germline V gene, CDR1 is SGHRS and CDR2 is YFSETQ. The CDR3 DNA is TGCGCCAGCAGCACCTGGACGGGGACTGAAGCTTTCTTT. Its protein is CASSTWTGTEAFF.

The J gene is TRBJ2-1, the V gene TRBV6-5, with 9 bases identical to TRBD2. The CDR3 is made up of 13 amino acids. Germline assignment: CDR1 MNHEY and CDR2 SVGAGI. Trimming removed 8 bases from V and 4 bases from J; junction bases left unmatched: 3. Here the CDR3 reads CASPSGNYNEQFF. CDR3 DNA: TGTGCCAGCCCTAGCGGGAATTACAATGAGCAGTTCTTC.